This T cell receptor beta chain was identified during a study of cytomegalovirus exposure and HLA in healthy donors. Overall study context: From 190 million or so T cells, an earlier analysis saw roughly 100 million unique TCR beta sequences. Membership in the Caucasian-associated ancestry cluster was found for 75% to 85% of a few hundred genotyped donors. The study, taken as a whole, reports: Later analysis identified a missense DCLRE1C variant that was linked to TCR beta V- and J-gene trimming.

In regard to this clone: The antigen remains unidentified.

Germline-derived CDR1 and CDR2 are SNHLY and FYNNEI. CDR3 length: 14 residues. V was pared by 6 bases and J by 7 bases, with 18 bases between. It was with 60 Vbeta and 13 Jbeta primers that the PCR ran. Generated by immunoSEQ multiplex PCR, the TCRdb table keeps only in-frame clones and is missing some. The table lists over 150,000 clones, 82% of them singletons, with 1.5% in the top ten. Sequencing was performed on PBMCs. This sequence originates from a girl between 5 and 17 years old in good health and CMV-seropositive. This chain connects TRBV2 to TRBJ1-2; D is unclear. The CDR3 DNA sequence: TGTGCCAGCAGCCCACGGGGTAGGCGCGCTGGCTACACCTTC. Protein sequence: CASSPRGRRAGYTF.